The clone carrying this T cell receptor (beta chain) was observed a few times. A read error may account for a junction end that differs from germline. The entry originates in a study of T cells in Graves' hyperthyroidism and ophthalmopathy. About the research overall: Blood was drawn when the patient was first diagnosed and still untreated.

The CDR3 regions of TCR beta were amplified from RNA transcripts. Using the HTBI primer set, a first-round RT-PCR was run on the TCR CDR3. TCRdb fed the multiplex PCR reads into MiXCR, producing one record per CDR3 protein. The table shows 600,000 to 750,000 distinct CDR3 sequences, with roughly 17% occurring only once. Germline V gene sequence: CDR1 LGHDT, CDR2 YNNKEL (reference sequence). The CDR3 loop spans 14 amino acids. Clinical symptoms, serum thyroxine, TRAb, thyroid ultrasound and orbital computed tomography established diagnosis. Sequencing input: blood. The TCR comes from a man aged 50-59 years with Graves' hyperthyroidism. The chain uses TRBV3-1 and TRBJ2-5; D gene uncertain. CDR3 sequence reads: CASSQGRGQEAQYF. The CDR3 DNA reads as TGTGCCAGCAGCCAAGGTCGTGGGCAAGAGGCCCAGTACTTC.